These 20 T cell receptor beta chains were sequenced from one sample in a study of early T cells in non-severe SARS-CoV-2 infection. Using its own MiXCR run on the 5' RACE reads, TCRdb lists one record per CDR3 protein. The table lists about 45,000 distinct CDR3 sequences, about 9.9% of them singletons. The specimen was whole blood. The receptor source for this set is an adult who was a healthcare worker with PCR-confirmed SARS-CoV-2 infection or an uninfected control (not recorded which).

At least ten counts were recorded for this clonotype. V is TRBV6-5 and J is TRBJ2-7; possibly TRBD1 for D (6 bases). This CDR3 has 14 residues. V dropped 0 bases and J dropped 4 bases, with 10 bases sitting between them. Per the germline V gene, CDR1 is MNHEY and CDR2 is SVGAGI. The DNA for the CDR3 is TGTGCCAGCAGTTACTCCGGCAGGGGATACGAGCAGTACTTC. Its protein product is CASSYSGRGYEQYF.

The V call is TRBV11-2, the J call TRBJ2-1; D is possibly TRBD1 (5 bases). Germline assignment: CDR1 SGHAT and CDR2 FQNNGV. V was shortened by 1 base and J by 4 bases, with 14 bases between the two germline ends. CDR3 size: 16 residues. CDR3 sequence (DNA): TGTGCCAGCAGCTTAGGTCTAGGGGCGGCTTACAATGAGCAGTTCTTC. This translates into CASSLGLGAAYNEQFF. The whole variable domain, filled in from reference TRBV11-2 and TRBJ2-1, reads EAGVAQSPRYKIIEKRQSVAFWCNPISGHATLYWYQQILGQGPKLLIQFQNNGVVDDSQLPKDRFSAERLKGVDSTLKIQPAKLEDSAVYLCASSLGLGAAYNEQFFGPGTRLTVL.

The genes are TRBV5-5 and TRBJ1-1; TRBD1 matches at 8 bases. With V trimmed by 7 bases and J by 4 bases, 9 bases remained unmatched. Germline CDR1 and CDR2: SGHKS and YYEKEE (reference sequence). This CDR3 is built from 14 residues. CDR3 loop: CASCFADRATEAFF. The CDR3 bases are TGTGCCAGCTGTTTCGCGGACAGGGCCACTGAAGCTTTCTTT.

About this clonotype itself: One junction end does not reproduce the germline sequence, and a read error may be involved. The V call is TRBV11-2, the J call TRBJ2-7, with 7 nucleotides matching TRBD1. This CDR3 has 15 amino acids. Germline lookup yields CDR1 SGHAT and CDR2 FQNNGV. The CDR3 DNA sequence: TGTGCCAGCAGCTTAGTACGGGACAGCTCCTACGAGCAGTACTTT. Its translation: CASSLVRDSSYEQYF. Together with reference TRBV11-2 and TRBJ2-7, the CDR3 gives the full variable domain: EAGVAQSPRYKIIEKRQSVAFWCNPISGHATLYWYQQILGQGPKLLIQFQNNGVVDDSQLPKDRFSAERLKGVDSTLKIQPAKLEDSAVYLCASSLVRDSSYEQYFGPGTRLTVT.

The chain employs TRBV3-1 and TRBJ1-6, with D tentatively TRBD1 (5 bases). CDR1 and CDR2 from the germline V gene are LGHDT and YNNKEL (reference sequence). This CDR3 spans 13 amino acids. V was trimmed by 4 bases and J by 17 bases, leaving 18 bases between them. CDR3 sequence reads: CASSLGVSEPVHF. In nucleotides, the CDR3 is TGTGCCAGCAGCCTGGGGGTCTCGGAACCAGTCCACTTT.

The chain is built from TRBV7-2 and TRBJ2-1; TRBD2 is a possible D gene (5 bases). CDR3 length equals 13 residues. V shed 4 bases and J shed 8 bases, with 12 bases lying between them. CDR1 is SGHTA and CDR2 is FQGNSA in the germline V gene. In DNA, the CDR3 is TGTGCCAGCAGCTCCACTAGTGGAGATGAGCAGTTCTTC. It specifies CASSSTSGDEQFF.

This clonotype was seen at least ten times. This chain joins TRBV9 and TRBJ2-7; TRBD2 might be the D (5 bases). CDR1 and CDR2 (germline): SGDLS, YYNGEE. The V end lost 0 bases, the J end lost 4 bases, and 14 bases lay between the germline ends. This CDR3 is built from 15 residues. CDR3 region: CASSVAGGQQYEQYF. The CDR3 DNA reads as TGTGCCAGCAGCGTAGCCGGCGGGCAGCAATACGAGCAGTACTTC.

The table lists this clonotype with a count of one. This chain joins TRBV4-3 and TRBJ1-1; D is unresolved. This CDR3 contains 15 residues. The V and J ends lost 0 bases and 7 bases respectively, with 15 bases between them. CDR1 and CDR2 from the germline V gene are LGHNA and YSLEER. CDR3 loop: CASSQDRRGLDEAFF. The CDR3, as DNA: TGCGCCAGCAGCCAAGATCGCCGAGGGCTGGATGAAGCTTTCTTT.

This clonotype has a count of ten or more. The rearrangement uses TRBV20-1 and TRBJ1-1; weak D call: TRBD1 (5 bases). Germline loops: CDR1 DFQATT, CDR2 SNEGSKA (reference sequence). The CDR3 runs 13 residues. V was pared by 3 bases and J by 5 bases, with 13 bases between. The CDR3 sequence: CSASSGAGTEAFF. The CDR3, as DNA: TGCAGTGCTAGTTCTGGGGCCGGAACTGAAGCTTTCTTT.

The CDR3 protein is CASSQDGGAGPLDTQYF. The CDR3 DNA follows: TGCGCCAGCAGCCAAGATGGGGGGGCGGGTCCTTTGGATACGCAGTATTTT. The chain uses TRBV4-1 and TRBJ2-3; tentatively, D is TRBD2 (7 bases). Germline CDR1 is MGHRA and CDR2 is YSYEKL. Trimming cost V 0 bases and J 6 bases, with 19 bases left between them. This CDR3 has 17 amino acids.

This clonotype was seen at least ten times. The chain combines TRBV20-1 with TRBJ2-7; 10 bases align to TRBD2. Germline CDR1 and CDR2: DFQATT and SNEGSKA (reference sequence). Trimming took 2 bases from V and 4 from J; bases not matched to a gene: 8. This CDR3 region has 15 residues. CDR3 DNA sequence: TGCAGTGCTAGATTAAGCGGGAGGGCCTTGTACGAGCAGTACTTC. It codes for CSARLSGRALYEQYF.

This clonotype was picked up a small number of times. The chain uses TRBV28 and TRBJ2-6; D call uncertain. V gave up 6 bases and J gave up 13 bases, with 13 bases separating them. This CDR3 comprises 12 residues. Germline loops: CDR1 MDHEN, CDR2 SYDVKM. The CDR3 DNA reads as TGTGCCAGCAGCACCTCAATGGGGGTCCTGACTTTC. It specifies CASSTSMGVLTF.

This chain uses TRBV27 with TRBJ1-5; 7 nucleotides match TRBD1. The CDR3 length is 13 residues. V gave up 6 bases and J gave up 5 bases; unmatched junction bases: 4. Germline V CDR1 and CDR2: MNHEY, SMNVEV (reference sequence). The CDR3 DNA follows: TGTGCCAGCAGGAATACAGGGGATCAGCCCCAGCATTTT. It codes for CASRNTGDQPQHF.

The chain uses TRBV12-3 or TRBV12-4 and TRBJ2-5; 11 bases line up with TRBD2. The junction had 18 bases not matched to a gene; V was cut back by 6 bases and J by 6 bases. This CDR3 spans 18 amino acids. CDR3 bases: TGTGCCAGCAGACAATCGGGGACTAGCGGTATTCCGGGAAAGACCCAGTACTTC. Amino acid sequence: CASRQSGTSGIPGKTQYF.

At least ten counts were recorded for this clonotype. The V call is TRBV7-2, the J call TRBJ2-6; D gene ambiguous. This CDR3 has 16 residues. Germline lookup yields CDR1 SGHTA and CDR2 FQGNSA. Trimming removed 1 base at V and 4 bases at J, with 11 bases between. CDR3 amino acids: CASSLVRAGGANVLTF. The DNA for the CDR3 is TGTGCCAGCAGCTTAGTCCGGGCTGGCGGGGCCAACGTCCTGACTTTC.

This clonotype was observed many times. The chain couples TRBV29-1 to TRBJ2-1, with 9 nucleotides matching TRBD1. Germline CDR1 is SQVTM and CDR2 is ANQGSEA. V was pared by 7 bases and J by 2 bases, with 9 bases of the junction left unmatched. This CDR3 has 15 residues. DNA for the CDR3: TGCAGCGCACGAGCGGGGACAGGGACCTACAATGAGCAGTTCTTC. Amino acid sequence: CSARAGTGTYNEQFF.

In its sample, this clonotype was seen many times. The J gene is TRBJ2-1, the V gene TRBV6-5, with 8 bases identical to TRBD2. The CDR3 consists of 13 residues. V lost 6 bases and J lost 8; bases outside the gene matches: 6. Germline CDR1 MNHEY, CDR2 SVGAGI. CDR3 region: CASSYMGLDEQFF. The CDR3 DNA follows: TGTGCCAGCAGCTACATGGGACTAGATGAGCAGTTCTTC.

This clonotype came up a few times. V usage is TRBV29-1 and J usage is TRBJ2-7; no clear D gene. V gave up 5 bases and J gave up 5 bases, with 13 bases separating them. CDR1 and CDR2 from the germline V gene are SQVTM and ANQGSEA. This CDR3 region has 12 residues. The CDR3 region has the DNA TGCAGCGTTACCCCCCGTTTTGACGAGCAGTACTTC. It is translated as CSVTPRFDEQYF.

This clonotype came up many times. CDR3 bases: TGTGCCAGCAGTTTGGGACGGACAAATGGAGGCTACACCTTC. As protein: CASSLGRTNGGYTF. The rearrangement uses TRBV12-3 or TRBV12-4 and TRBJ1-2; a weak D match, TRBD1 (5 bases). The length of the CDR3 is 14 residues. V was shortened by 3 bases and J by 8 bases, with 16 bases between the two germline ends.

This clonotype came up many times. The rearrangement uses TRBV7-6 and TRBJ2-5, with 9 bases that match TRBD2. The ends lost 2 bases at V and 5 bases at J; junction bases unmatched: 9. Germline values: CDR1 SGHVS, CDR2 FNYEAQ. The CDR3 is made up of 16 amino acids. The CDR3 bases are TGTGCCAGCAGCTTACCCTTAGCGGGAGCAGGCGAGACCCAGTACTTC. It translates to CASSLPLAGAGETQYF.